One sample yielded the 31 T cell receptor beta chains listed below, sequenced in a study of control samples from healthy donors and cancer patients. Some clones are missing from TCRdb's copy, which holds only in-frame ones; the method was immunoSEQ multiplex PCR. Of around 100,000 clones detected, around 88% appear once; the ten largest clones hold 13% to 15%. Specimen: blood. These TCRs come from a man aged 25-45 years in good health.

The rearrangement uses TRBV19 and TRBJ2-7; tentative D call: TRBD2 (6 bases). The CDR3 has 14 residues. CDR1 is LNHDA, CDR2 SQIVND, per germline (reference sequence). V lost 6 bases and J lost 2, with 14 bases in between. The DNA for the CDR3 is TGTGCCAGTAGCCCCGGGACTGGAACCTACGAGCAGTACTTC. Translation: CASSPGTGTYEQYF. The full variable domain, rest sourced from reference TRBV19 and TRBJ2-7, is DGGITQSPKYLFRKEGQNVTLSCEQNLNHDAMYWYRQDPGQGLRLIYYSQIVNDFQKGDIAEGYSVSREKKESFPLTVTSAQKNPTAFYLCASSPGTGTYEQYFGPGTRLTVT.

The chain employs TRBV28 and TRBJ2-3; D unclear. This CDR3 region has 13 residues. V lost 4 bases to trimming and J lost 0 bases, with 5 bases between them. Per germline, CDR1 MDHEN and CDR2 SYDVKM. The CDR3 nucleotides read TGTGCCAGCAGTTCGGGCAGCACAGATACGCAGTATTTT. It is translated as CASSSGSTDTQYF.

The chain is built from TRBV27 and TRBJ1-6; D gene ambiguous. Deletions cut 4 bases from V and 10 bases from J, with 11 bases between. The CDR3 sequence is 13 residues long. Germline lookup yields CDR1 MNHEY and CDR2 SMNVEV (reference sequence). CDR3 residues: CASSSTSYSPLHF. Here the CDR3 DNA reads TGTGCCAGCAGTTCGACAAGTTACTCACCCCTCCACTTT.

The gene calls are TRBV5-1 and TRBJ1-3, with 11 nucleotides matching TRBD1. Germline V lookup: CDR1 SGHRS, CDR2 YFSETQ. V shed 4 bases, J shed 3 bases, and the junction held 6 bases outside the gene matches. CDR3 length equals 16 residues. The CDR3 nucleotides read TGCGCCAGCAGCGGCGGGACAGGGGGAGGTGGAAACACCATATATTTT. This translates into CASSGGTGGGGNTIYF.

This rearrangement joins TRBV3-1 (or the pseudogene TRBV3-2) to TRBJ2-1; 9 bases align to TRBD2. CDR3 length equals 16 residues. V trimming: 0 bases; J trimming: 6 bases; junction bases outside the gene matches: 6. Germline V gives CDR1 LGHDT, CDR2 YNNKEL (reference sequence). This CDR3 reads CASSQDLSGRFNEQFF. The CDR3, as DNA: TGTGCCAGCAGCCAAGATCTTAGCGGGAGATTCAATGAGCAGTTCTTC.

The chain uses TRBV7-9 and TRBJ1-1; a possible D gene is TRBD1 (6 bases). CDR3 size: 16 residues. Per the germline V gene, CDR1 is SEHNR and CDR2 is FQNEAQ (reference sequence). V lost 1 base, J lost 5 bases, and 17 bases lay in between. In DNA form, the CDR3 reads TGTGCCAGCAGCTTAGGGGGGCAGGGGAAGAGGACTGAAGCTTTCTTT. Translated: CASSLGGQGKRTEAFF.

This chain joins TRBV7-2 and TRBJ2-7, with TRBD1 identical over 8 bases. Germline V gene data show CDR1 as SGHTA and CDR2 as FQGNSA. V was pared by 6 bases and J by 3 bases, with 7 bases of the junction left unmatched. The CDR3 spans 14 residues. CDR3: CASSFQDRVYEQYF. In DNA form, the CDR3 reads TGTGCCAGCAGTTTCCAGGACAGGGTCTACGAGCAGTACTTC.

This clone appeared a single time. The V and J genes are TRBV28 and TRBJ1-1; D remains unclear. The CDR3 extends over 16 amino acids. Per germline, CDR1 MDHEN and CDR2 SYDVKM. Between the trimmed V and J ends, which lost 5 bases and 3 bases, there was a span of 19 bases. The CDR3 loop is CASSPVHESAHTEAFF. CDR3 bases: TGTGCCAGCAGTCCAGTACATGAGTCTGCGCACACTGAAGCTTTCTTT.

The chain links TRBV6-7 to TRBJ1-5; TRBD1 agrees at 8 bases. TRBV6-7 is an ORF, with its function uncertain. The CDR3 is 16 residues long. The trim removed 2 bases at V and 2 bases at J, leaving 5 bases unmatched. The CDR3 here is CASSYRTGRCNQPQHF. In DNA, the CDR3 is TGTGCCAGCAGTTACCGGACAGGGCGTTGCAATCAGCCCCAGCATTTT.

The chain is built from TRBV9 and TRBJ2-2, with D possibly TRBD2 on 6 matching bases. This CDR3 region has 18 residues. Germline V CDR1 and CDR2: SGDLS, YYNGEE. V gave up 0 bases and J gave up 0 bases, with 15 bases separating them. In DNA form, the CDR3 reads TGTGCCAGCAGCGTAGCTACGCGACTAGAGTCGAACACCGGGGAGCTGTTTTTT. It specifies CASSVATRLESNTGELFF.

The chain links TRBV4-3 to TRBJ2-7; tentatively, D is TRBD2 (5 bases). The CDR3 totals 14 residues. The V end lost 4 bases, the J end lost 2 bases, and 12 bases lay between the germline ends. In germline, CDR1 is LGHNA, CDR2 YSLEER. The CDR3: CASSPERAPYEQYF. The CDR3 coding sequence is TGCGCCAGCAGCCCGGAGAGGGCCCCCTACGAGCAGTACTTC.

The J gene is TRBJ1-5, the V gene TRBV19; no clear D gene. This CDR3 comprises 12 residues. Per germline, CDR1 LNHDA and CDR2 SQIVND (reference sequence). Trimming shortened V by 5 bases and J by 7 bases, and 9 bases separated the two germline ends. CDR3 region: CASSLGRQPQHF. The DNA for the CDR3 is TGTGCCAGTAGTTTGGGTCGACAGCCCCAGCATTTT. The full variable domain, with the rest looked up from reference TRBV19 and TRBJ1-5, is DGGITQSPKYLFRKEGQNVTLSCEQNLNHDAMYWYRQDPGQGLRLIYYSQIVNDFQKGDIAEGYSVSREKKESFPLTVTSAQKNPTAFYLCASSLGRQPQHFGDGTRLSIL.

The rearrangement uses TRBV30 and TRBJ2-6; 7 positions match TRBD1. V shed 0 bases and J 0 bases; nucleotides not matched to a gene: 8. From germline, CDR1 is GTSNPN and CDR2 SVGIG (reference sequence). The CDR3 runs 18 residues. The CDR3 loop reads CAWSVRTGPFSGANVLTF. The CDR3 bases are TGTGCCTGGAGTGTACGGACAGGTCCGTTCTCTGGGGCCAACGTCCTGACTTTC.

The chain's CDR3 is CASRTGMAIYEQYF. CDR3 nucleotide sequence: TGTGCCAGCAGAACCGGGATGGCAATCTACGAGCAGTACTTC. The chain has TRBV28 and TRBJ2-7, with a weak D call TRBD2 (5 bases). The CDR3 consists of 14 residues. CDR1 and CDR2 from the germline V gene are MDHEN and SYDVKM. V was pared by 6 bases and J by 3 bases, with 15 bases between.

This rearrangement joins TRBV25-1 to TRBJ1-1; unclear D gene. V dropped 4 bases and J dropped 12 bases, with 18 bases sitting between them. This CDR3 has 13 amino acids. Germline CDR1 and CDR2: MGHDK and SYGVNS. This CDR3 is CASSGPPRTVTFF. DNA for the CDR3: TGTGCCAGCAGTGGTCCTCCCAGGACGGTAACTTTCTTT.

V is TRBV9 and J is TRBJ1-6; D is unresolved. The CDR3 runs 14 residues. V was cut by 0 bases and J by 7 bases, with 8 bases left in between. The germline V gene has CDR1 SGDLS and CDR2 YYNGEE. CDR3 in DNA: TGTGCCAGCAGCGTAGAAATGGAAAATTCACCCCTCCACTTT. Translated: CASSVEMENSPLHF.

The rearrangement joins TRBV3-1 (or the pseudogene TRBV3-2) to TRBJ2-1; D possibly corresponds to TRBD2 (6 bases). This CDR3 comprises 12 residues. Germline CDR1 reads LGHDT; CDR2 reads YNNKEL (reference sequence). With 1 base removed from V and 13 bases from J, the gap between germline ends came to 11 bases. CDR3 amino acids: CASSQGGGKQFF. CDR3 sequence (DNA): TGTGCCAGCAGCCAAGGAGGCGGGAAACAGTTCTTC.

CDR3 bases: TGTGCCAGCAGCCAAGAAGTTGGCGGGGTCTCCTACAATGAGCAGTTCTTC. Amino acids: CASSQEVGGVSYNEQFF. V gene TRBV3-1 (or the pseudogene TRBV3-2) combines with J gene TRBJ2-1; D is possibly TRBD2 (6 bases). This CDR3 region has 17 residues. Germline assignment: CDR1 LGHDT and CDR2 YNNKEL (reference sequence). The ends were cut back, 0 bases at V and 0 bases at J, with 12 bases in the middle.

The gene calls are TRBV11-3 and TRBJ2-2; TRBD2 matches at 7 bases. J was trimmed by 4 bases and V by 3 bases; bases with no gene match: 5. Germline V CDR1 and CDR2: SGHNT, YENEEA. This CDR3 contains 15 residues. CDR3: CASSFDGLVTGELFF. The CDR3 DNA reads TGTGCCAGCAGCTTCGACGGACTAGTCACCGGGGAGCTGTTTTTT. The whole variable domain, remainder taken from reference TRBV11-3 and TRBJ2-2, is EAGVVQSPRYKIIEKKQPVAFWCNPISGHNTLYWYLQNLGQGPELLIRYENEEAVDDSQLPKDRFSAERLKGVDSTLKIQPAELGDSAVYLCASSFDGLVTGELFFGEGSRLTVL.

The sample holds one count of this clone. The chain couples TRBV5-4 to TRBJ1-1, with 9 bases aligning to TRBD1. Germline assignment: CDR1 SGHNT and CDR2 YYREEE (reference sequence). The J segment lost 3 bases and the V segment lost 1 base, leaving 7 bases of the junction unmatched. The CDR3 runs to 16 residues. As DNA, the CDR3 is TGTGCCAGCAGCTTGTGGGACAGGGATGTGTACACTGAAGCTTTCTTT. Amino acid sequence: CASSLWDRDVYTEAFF.

CDR3: CASSLGLAGEETQYF. In DNA form, the CDR3 reads TGTGCCAGCAGCTTGGGTCTAGCGGGAGAGGAGACCCAGTACTTC. The chain uses TRBV5-4 and TRBJ2-5, with TRBD2 matching 10 bases. J was trimmed by 5 bases and V by 0 bases; bases with no gene match: 4. The CDR3 totals 15 residues. The V gene's germline CDR1 is SGHNT and CDR2 YYREEE (reference sequence).

The chain couples TRBV28 to TRBJ1-3, with 8 bases fitting TRBD1. The CDR3 contains 18 residues. The ends lost 5 bases at V and 0 bases at J; junction bases unmatched: 12. Per the germline V gene, CDR1 is MDHEN and CDR2 is SYDVKM. The CDR3 reads CASSPLGTGRNSGNTIYF. The CDR3 nucleotides read TGTGCCAGCAGTCCCCTCGGGACAGGTCGTAACTCTGGAAACACCATATATTTT.

The chain carries TRBV3-1 (or the pseudogene TRBV3-2) and TRBJ2-5; a weak D match, TRBD2 (5 bases). The V gene's germline CDR1 is LGHDT and CDR2 YNNKEL (reference sequence). CDR3 length: 15 residues. Trimming stripped 3 bases from V and 0 bases from J, with 11 bases between. The CDR3 sequence is CASSQGAPNQETQYF. CDR3 coding DNA: TGTGCCAGCAGCCAGGGAGCCCCGAACCAAGAGACCCAGTACTTC.

In its sample, this clone was seen a few times. The chain recombines TRBV7-9 with TRBJ2-2; 7 bases are shared with TRBD1. Germline CDR1 SEHNR, CDR2 FQNEAQ (reference sequence). V was clipped by 5 bases and J by 2 bases; unmatched bases: 2. The CDR3 is 14 residues long. CDR3 in amino acids: CASSRQGNTGELFF. The CDR3 nucleotides read TGTGCCAGCAGCAGACAGGGAAACACCGGGGAGCTGTTTTTT.

The CDR3 loop reads CASMQTGLDEQYF. In nucleotides, the CDR3 is TGTGCCAGCATGCAGACAGGGCTCGACGAGCAGTACTTC. This sequence joins TRBV7-8 and TRBJ2-7; 7 bases fit TRBD1. Germline-derived CDR1 and CDR2 are SGHVS and FQNEAQ. The V and J ends lost 7 bases and 5 bases, in that order; junction bases with no gene match: 8. The CDR3 is 13 residues long. The full variable domain, with the rest looked up from reference TRBV7-8 and TRBJ2-7, is GAGVSQSPRYKVAKRGQDVALRCDPISGHVSLFWYQQALGQGPEFLTYFQNEAQLDKSGLPSDRFFAERPEGSVSTLKIQRTQQEDSAVYLCASMQTGLDEQYFGPGTRLTVT.

The V gene is TRBV3-1 (or the pseudogene TRBV3-2), the J gene TRBJ2-1; D gene uncertain. Germline V gives CDR1 LGHDT, CDR2 YNNKEL (reference sequence). Trimming stripped 1 base from V and 8 bases from J, with 12 bases between. This CDR3 has 14 residues. CDR3 sequence (DNA): TGTGCCAGCAGCCAAGTGGCTAGTCGCGATGAGCAGTTCTTC. This gives the protein CASSQVASRDEQFF.

The gene calls are TRBV27 and TRBJ2-3; no firm D call. With 3 bases removed from V and 0 bases from J, the gap between germline ends came to 13 bases. Looked up from germline, CDR1 is MNHEY and CDR2 is SMNVEV (reference sequence). The CDR3 is made up of 16 amino acids. CDR3 sequence: CASSFFGQYSTDTQYF. The CDR3 region has the DNA TGTGCCAGCAGTTTTTTTGGGCAGTATAGCACAGATACGCAGTATTTT.

The rearrangement joins TRBV7-9 to TRBJ1-5; no reliable D call. Germline CDR1 and CDR2: SEHNR and FQNEAQ (reference sequence). Trimming removed 0 bases at V and 7 bases at J, with 4 bases between. The CDR3 consists of 12 residues. The CDR3 loop is CASSLASQPQHF. DNA of the CDR3: TGTGCCAGCAGCTTAGCCTCACAGCCCCAGCATTTT.

This chain joins TRBV7-9 and TRBJ2-7, with TRBD2 matching 7 bases. The CDR3 extends over 14 amino acids. CDR1 is SEHNR, CDR2 FQNEAQ, per germline (reference sequence). J lost 3 bases, V lost 1 base, and 3 bases had no gene match. CDR3 DNA sequence: TGTGCCAGCAGCTTAGGCGGGAGTAACTACGAGCAGTACTTC. It codes for CASSLGGSNYEQYF.

The chain joins TRBV28 to TRBJ2-5, with 8 bases identical to TRBD1. V shed 7 bases, J shed 5 bases, and the junction held 9 bases outside the gene matches. CDR3 length equals 14 residues. The V gene's germline CDR1 is MDHEN and CDR2 SYDVKM. The CDR3 DNA is TGTGCCAGCACCCCAGGGGGCATACGGGAGACCCAGTACTTC. Encoded protein: CASTPGGIRETQYF.

The V and J genes are TRBV4-3 and TRBJ2-7; 9 bases fit TRBD1. The length of the CDR3 is 17 residues. Germline-derived CDR1 and CDR2 are LGHNA and YSLEER. V shed 0 bases, J shed 4 bases, and the junction held 10 bases outside the gene matches. CDR3: CASSQDLWDRVFYEQYF. The CDR3 nucleotides are TGCGCCAGCAGCCAAGATTTGTGGGACAGGGTGTTTTACGAGCAGTACTTC.